The T cell receptor beta chain described here comes from a study of Ad26.COV2.S vaccination and SARS-CoV-2 variants. In the study overall: Each vaccinee took Ad26.COV2.S intramuscularly, once or twice 56 days apart.

As concerns this clone: Antigen specificity is unknown.

Produced via immunoSEQ multiplex PCR; TCRdb's table is partial and in-frame only. The table records some 290,000 clones, just under 85% of them present only once. Treatment in this sample: 15 to 20 received Ad26.COV2.S at low or high dose, single or two shots; about 5 received placebo; per-sample allocation not given. The study sampled participants on day 63 after the first vaccine or placebo injection. Study results and caveats: Breadth and depth estimates from TCRs may understate total T cell responses.

Germline V gene lookup returns CDR1 SGHTS and CDR2 YDEGEE. V lost 4 bases and J lost 0, with 10 bases in between. The CDR3 has 14 residues. Sequencing was performed on peripheral blood, taken in a trial of Ad26.COV2.S vaccine versus placebo. J is TRBJ1-1 and V is TRBV5-8; D ambiguous. The clonotype originates from a person aged 18-65 years who received the Ad26.COV2.S COVID-19 vaccine or a placebo. The CDR3 region has the DNA TGTGCCAGCAGCCCCCGGGTGGTGAACACTGAAGCTTTCTTT. Translation: CASSPRVVNTEAFF.